Following are 5 T cell receptor beta chains from one sample sequenced in a study of early T cells in non-severe SARS-CoV-2 infection. One entry per CDR3 protein, called by TCRdb with MiXCR from the 5' RACE reads. The sample comprises 50,000 to 65,000 distinct CDR3 sequences, around 20% of which are singletons, and more than 15% rests with the top ten. The source was whole blood, collected at baseline. All receptors derive from an adult who was a healthcare worker with PCR-confirmed SARS-CoV-2 infection or an uninfected control (not recorded which).

As to this clonotype: The junction departs from germline at one end; a sequencing error may be responsible. The V and J genes are TRBV18 and TRBJ1-4; D gene uncertain. The germline gives CDR1 KGHSH, CDR2 LQKENI. CDR3 size: 13 residues. The CDR3 loop is CTSSRSTNEKLFF. The CDR3 DNA reads TGTACCAGCTCACGATCAACTAATGAAAAACTGTTTTTT.

CDR3: CASSNREVHSPLHF. DNA of the CDR3: TGTGCCAGTAGTAACAGGGAAGTCCATTCACCCCTCCACTTT. The chain uses TRBV19 and TRBJ1-6, with D perhaps matching TRBD1 (6 bases). Between the trimmed V and J ends, which lost 4 bases and 8 bases, there was a span of 12 bases. Germline V gives CDR1 LNHDA, CDR2 SQIVND (reference sequence). The CDR3 covers 14 residues.

This clonotype was detected once. The chain carries TRBV30 and TRBJ1-4; 8 positions match TRBD1. The CDR3 is made up of 18 amino acids. CDR1 is GTSNPN and CDR2 is SVGIG in the germline V gene (reference sequence). Trimming at V came to 8 bases and at J to 4 bases, leaving 21 bases not matched to a gene. The CDR3 region has the DNA TGTGCCCTTACACTGGGGGCCGGGACAGGTTTATTTAATGAAAAACTGTTTTTT. Amino acids: CALTLGAGTGLFNEKLFF.

J is TRBJ1-5 and V is TRBV2, with D maybe TRBD1 (6 bases). The CDR3 loop spans 13 amino acids. Germline CDR1 is SNHLY and CDR2 is FYNNEI. The ends were cut back, 9 bases at V and 4 bases at J, with 13 bases in the middle. CDR3: CASRQEINQPQHF. The DNA for the CDR3 is TGTGCCAGTCGACAGGAGATTAATCAGCCCCAGCATTTT.

CDR3 sequence reads: CAWSPDGLYGYTF. The CDR3 DNA reads as TGTGCCTGGAGTCCCGACGGGCTCTATGGCTACACCTTC. The rearrangement joins TRBV30 to TRBJ1-2; no clear D gene. The CDR3 loop spans 13 amino acids. The V gene lost 2 bases and the J gene lost 4 bases, with 11 bases spanning the gap. Per germline, CDR1 GTSNPN and CDR2 SVGIG (reference sequence).